The next 15 T cell receptor beta chains were all read from a single sample in a study of T-cell reconstitution after alpha-beta-depleted transplantation in children. As it was prepared, the TCRbeta library received unique molecular identifiers. TCRdb passed the PCR reads through MiXCR, listing each CDR3 protein once. The table shows some 600,000 distinct CDR3 sequences, with 10% to 15% occurring only once. The sample here was PBMCs, mostly from graft donor cells, taken 360 days after TCRalphabeta/CD19-depleted stem cell transplant. Every receptor here comes from a male patient aged 5 to 17 who had a stem cell transplant for acute myeloid leukemia, so the T cells may come from the graft donor.

This clonotype occurred a few times. V gene TRBV9 combines with J gene TRBJ2-3; the D is unclear. Germline V CDR1 and CDR2: SGDLS, YYNGEE. Trimming cost V 2 bases and J 1 base, with 17 bases left between them. The CDR3 length is 17 residues. In DNA, the CDR3 is TGTGCCAGCAGCGTGGTTCCCTTGGCTTTGGGCACAGATACGCAGTATTTT. Its translation is CASSVVPLALGTDTQYF.

This clonotype was recorded many times. The V gene is TRBV3-1, the J gene TRBJ2-7; perhaps TRBD2 as D (6 bases). This CDR3 has 18 amino acids. Germline assignment: CDR1 LGHDT and CDR2 YNNKEL (reference sequence). The V end was cut by 4 bases, the J end by 1 base, with 23 bases between. CDR3 protein: CASSLKVSGGVWSYEQYF. The CDR3 nucleotides are TGTGCCAGCAGCCTAAAGGTTTCCGGGGGAGTGTGGTCCTACGAGCAGTACTTC.

V and J are TRBV4-3 and TRBJ2-7, with 14 bases lining up with TRBD2. Germline CDR1 and CDR2: LGHNA and YSLEER. The junction had 12 bases not matched to a gene; V was cut back by 0 bases and J by 2 bases. The CDR3 totals 20 residues. In nucleotides, the CDR3 is TGCGCCAGCAGCCAAGACCAGGGACTAGCGGGAGTTCCATCGACCTACGAGCAGTACTTC. It translates to CASSQDQGLAGVPSTYEQYF.

This clonotype was detected many times. Without the conserved terminal phenylalanine or tryptophan, this CDR3 likely stems from a read error. The limits of the CDR3 on the DNA are not certain, so only TCRdb's listed CDR3 is given. The J gene is TRBJ2-3, the V gene TRBV29-1; the D call of TRBD2 is as the table states it, not checked on the DNA. The CDR3 is 10 residues long, counting both termini. Germline lookup yields CDR1 SQVTM and CDR2 ANQGSEA. The CDR3 sequence is CSVAASGEPV.

The chain joins TRBV7-9 to TRBJ2-3, with 8 nucleotides matching TRBD1. CDR3 length: 16 amino acids. V lost 4 bases to trimming and J lost 4 bases; unmatched junction nucleotides: 10. The germline CDR1 and CDR2 sequences are SEHNR and FQNEAQ (reference sequence). This chain's CDR3 is CASSSDGRGQSDTQYF. CDR3 sequence (DNA): TGTGCCAGCAGCTCGGATGGCAGGGGGCAATCAGATACGCAGTATTTT.

This clonotype was recorded a few times. In DNA form, the CDR3 reads TGTGCCAGCAGTTTCTATGGGACCGCGGGTAGGGAGCAGTTCTTC. It encodes CASSFYGTAGREQFF. The genes are TRBV27 and TRBJ2-1, with D perhaps being TRBD1 or TRBD2 (5 bases each). This CDR3 has 15 amino acids. Per germline, CDR1 MNHEY and CDR2 SMNVEV (reference sequence). V dropped 3 bases and J dropped 10 bases, with 19 bases sitting between them.

The chain uses TRBV7-6 and TRBJ1-3, with D maybe TRBD1 (5 bases). The V and J ends lost 5 bases and 3 bases respectively, with 14 bases between them. The CDR3 spans 15 residues. Germline V lookup: CDR1 SGHVS, CDR2 FNYEAQ. The CDR3, as DNA: TGTGCCAGCAGCACCCGGAGGGGTTTTGGAAACACCATATATTTT. It is translated as CASSTRRGFGNTIYF.

This clonotype has a count of ten or more. The chain employs TRBV7-9 and TRBJ2-7, with 12 bases matching TRBD2. CDR3 length: 16 residues. The germline V gene has CDR1 SEHNR and CDR2 FQNEAQ (reference sequence). Trimming took 5 bases from V and 3 from J; bases not matched to a gene: 8. This CDR3 reads CASSPRSTSGSYEQYF. The CDR3 bases are TGTGCCAGCAGCCCTAGGTCGACTAGCGGGAGCTACGAGCAGTACTTC.

The rearrangement links TRBV5-6 to TRBJ2-7; no reliable D call. There are 12 residues in the CDR3. CDR1 SGHDT and CDR2 YYEEEE come from the germline V gene. V gave up 4 bases and J gave up 3 bases, with 8 bases separating them. The DNA of the CDR3 is TGTGCCAGCAGCGCACGCGACTACGAGCAGTACTTC. It codes for CASSARDYEQYF. Using reference TRBV5-6 and TRBJ2-7 for the parts outside the CDR3, the full variable domain is DAGVTQSPTHLIKTRGQQVTLRCSPKSGHDTVSWYQQALGQGPQFIFQYYEEEERQRGNFPDRFSGHQFPNYSSELNVNALLLGDSALYLCASSARDYEQYFGPGTRLTVT.

In its sample, this clonotype was seen a few times. The chain is built from TRBV20-1 and TRBJ2-5; 7 nucleotides match TRBD1. J lost 3 bases, V lost 3 bases, and 10 bases had no gene match. Germline CDR1 reads DFQATT; CDR2 reads SNEGSKA (reference sequence). The CDR3 has 15 amino acids. The CDR3 reads CSASSPIGGEETQYF. The CDR3 DNA sequence: TGCAGTGCTAGCAGCCCTATAGGGGGCGAAGAGACCCAGTACTTC.

J is TRBJ1-5 and V is TRBV4-2; D not resolved. The CDR3 runs 18 residues. V was pared by 1 base and J by 0 bases, with 16 bases between. Looked up from germline, CDR1 is LGHNA and CDR2 is YNFKEQ. The CDR3 DNA reads as TGTGCCAGCAGCCAAGTGCCCCTAGTCGGTGATAGCAATCAGCCCCAGCATTTT. This encodes CASSQVPLVGDSNQPQHF.

This clonotype was picked up many times. The V call is TRBV28, the J call TRBJ2-2, with TRBD2 identical over 8 bases. With 5 bases clipped from V and 1 base from J, the junction kept 6 bases outside the gene matches. CDR3 length: 16 residues. Germline V gene data show CDR1 as MDHEN and CDR2 as SYDVKM. Written as DNA, the CDR3 is TGTGCCAGCAGTCCCCAGCGGGGGTTGAACACCGGGGAGCTGTTTTTT. It encodes CASSPQRGLNTGELFF.

This clonotype showed up just a few times. The chain combines TRBV15 with TRBJ2-3; TRBD2 agrees at 7 bases. The junction had 5 bases not matched to a gene; V was cut back by 5 bases and J by 0 bases. The germline V gene has CDR1 LNHNV and CDR2 YYDKDF (reference sequence). The CDR3 has 15 residues. CDR3 nucleotides: TGTGCCACCAGCCGGAGCGGGAAAAGCACAGATACGCAGTATTTT. This translates into CATSRSGKSTDTQYF. Together with reference TRBV15 and TRBJ2-3, the CDR3 gives the full variable domain: DAMVIQNPRYQVTQFGKPVTLSCSQTLNHNVMYWYQQKSSQAPKLLFHYYDKDFNNEADTPDNFQSRRPNTSFCFLDIRSPGLGDTAMYLCATSRSGKSTDTQYFGPGTRLTVL.

This clonotype has a handful of counts. V is TRBV7-9 and J is TRBJ2-7; D unclear. This CDR3 spans 15 amino acids. The germline V and J ends were trimmed by 1 base and 3 bases, with 13 bases remaining between them. Germline assignment: CDR1 SEHNR and CDR2 FQNEAQ (reference sequence). In DNA form, the CDR3 reads TGTGCCAGCAGCTTAGGGCACCAGGCTTACTACGAGCAGTACTTC. This gives the protein CASSLGHQAYYEQYF.

The table lists this clonotype with a few counts. The V call is TRBV9, the J call TRBJ2-3; D perhaps matches TRBD1 (6 bases). Germline values: CDR1 SGDLS, CDR2 YYNGEE. V gave up 3 bases and J gave up 2 bases, with 10 bases separating them. This CDR3 spans 14 amino acids. DNA of the CDR3: TGTGCCAGCAGCGACCGGGACATCACAGATACGCAGTATTTT. Translation: CASSDRDITDTQYF.